The TCR beta chain described here comes from a study of blood T cell repertoires in COVID-19. Looking at the study overall: T cells, B-cell-depleted T cells, or PBMCs provided the cDNA or gDNA that served as material.

This CDR3 is 13 amino acids long. The V segment lost 6 bases and the J segment 2 bases; nucleotides outside the gene matches: 1. Sequencing used immunoSEQ multiplex PCR; TCRdb keeps in-frame clones, though not all of them. The profile shows 200,000 to 300,000 clones, approximately 90% of them singletons. The receptor's source is a woman aged 30 to 39 with COVID-19, enrolled during active disease. The material sequenced was peripheral blood. The V call is TRBV12-3 or TRBV12-4, the J call TRBJ1-2; 9 nucleotides line up with TRBD1. CDR3 loop: CASSGTGNYGYTF. DNA for the CDR3: TGTGCCAGCAGCGGGACAGGGAACTATGGCTACACCTTC.